Below, one TCR beta chain is given with its context. Original methodology: Without quality scores, immunoSEQ junctional reads could not be filtered like full-length reads. Sequenced by immunoSEQ multiplex PCR; TCRdb stores in-frame clones only, minus some. The V and J calls and clone size were taken over from that table, and D and trimming were inferred from the DNA. The sample lists roughly 2.1 million clones, around 93% occurring once. Positively selected for CCR7, the CD45RO-negative cells used as naive CD8 cells excluded terminally differentiated effector memory CD45RA+ cells. Recent acute infections and vaccinations were absent in the healthy HIV-negative adult donors. These data are taken from a study of shared clonotypes between healthy human individuals. The CDR3 covers 14 residues. With V trimmed by 5 bases and J by 5 bases, 7 bases remained unmatched. The germline gives CDR1 MNHEY, CDR2 SVGAGI.

The sample was naive CD8+ T cells from PBMCs. This chain connects TRBV6-5 to TRBJ1-1, with 8 bases identical to TRBD1. This TCR was sampled from a man between 18 and 35 years old in good health. Some clones in this sample may be carry-over from other donors' samples. In DNA form, the CDR3 reads TGTGCCAGCAGTATAACAGGGGGGTGGACTGAAGCTTTCTTT. It is translated as CASSITGGWTEAFF.